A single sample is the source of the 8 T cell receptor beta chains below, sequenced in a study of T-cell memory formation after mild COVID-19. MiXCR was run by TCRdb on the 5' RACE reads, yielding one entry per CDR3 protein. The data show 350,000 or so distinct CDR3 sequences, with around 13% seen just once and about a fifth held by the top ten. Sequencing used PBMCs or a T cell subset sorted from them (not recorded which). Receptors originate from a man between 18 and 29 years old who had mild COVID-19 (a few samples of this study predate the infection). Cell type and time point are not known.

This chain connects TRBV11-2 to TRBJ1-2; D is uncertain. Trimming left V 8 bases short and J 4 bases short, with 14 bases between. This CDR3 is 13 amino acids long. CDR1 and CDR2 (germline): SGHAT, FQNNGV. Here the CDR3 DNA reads TGTGCCAGCTGGGGTGGCTTCGGCTATGGCTACACCTTC. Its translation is CASWGGFGYGYTF.

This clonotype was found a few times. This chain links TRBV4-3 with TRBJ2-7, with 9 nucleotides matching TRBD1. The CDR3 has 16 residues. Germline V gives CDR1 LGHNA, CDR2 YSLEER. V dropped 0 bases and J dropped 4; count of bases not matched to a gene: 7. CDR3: CASSQEGGQGAYEQYF. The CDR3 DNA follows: TGCGCCAGCAGCCAAGAAGGGGGACAGGGCGCTTACGAGCAGTACTTC.

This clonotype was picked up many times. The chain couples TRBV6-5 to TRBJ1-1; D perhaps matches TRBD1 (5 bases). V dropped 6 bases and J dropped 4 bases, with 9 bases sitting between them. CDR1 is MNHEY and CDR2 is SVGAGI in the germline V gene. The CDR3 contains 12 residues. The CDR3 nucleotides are TGTGCCAGCAGCTTTCAGGGCACTGAAGCTTTCTTT. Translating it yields CASSFQGTEAFF.

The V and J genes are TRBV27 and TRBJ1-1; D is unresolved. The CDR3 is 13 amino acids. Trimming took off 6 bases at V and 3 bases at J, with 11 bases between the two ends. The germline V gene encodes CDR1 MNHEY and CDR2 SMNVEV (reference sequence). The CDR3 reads CASRTTWDTEAFF. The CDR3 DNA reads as TGTGCCAGCAGGACCACATGGGACACTGAAGCTTTCTTT.

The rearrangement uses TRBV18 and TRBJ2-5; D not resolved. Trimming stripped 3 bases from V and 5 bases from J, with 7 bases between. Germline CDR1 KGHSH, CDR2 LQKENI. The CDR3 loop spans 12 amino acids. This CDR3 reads CASSPQEETQYF. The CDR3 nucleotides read TGTGCCAGCTCACCCCAGGAGGAGACCCAGTACTTC.

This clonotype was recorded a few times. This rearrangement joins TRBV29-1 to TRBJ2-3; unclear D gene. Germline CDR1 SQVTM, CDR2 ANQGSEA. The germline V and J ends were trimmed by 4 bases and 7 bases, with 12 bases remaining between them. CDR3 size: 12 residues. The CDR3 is CSVGSLPNTQYF. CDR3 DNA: TGCAGCGTTGGATCGCTGCCGAATACGCAGTATTTT.

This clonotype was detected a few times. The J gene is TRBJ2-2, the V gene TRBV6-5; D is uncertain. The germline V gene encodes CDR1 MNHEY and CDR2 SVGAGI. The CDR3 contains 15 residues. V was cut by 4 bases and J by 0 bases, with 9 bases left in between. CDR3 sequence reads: CASSFGQSNTGELFF. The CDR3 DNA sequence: TGTGCCAGCAGTTTCGGGCAGTCGAACACCGGGGAGCTGTTTTTT.

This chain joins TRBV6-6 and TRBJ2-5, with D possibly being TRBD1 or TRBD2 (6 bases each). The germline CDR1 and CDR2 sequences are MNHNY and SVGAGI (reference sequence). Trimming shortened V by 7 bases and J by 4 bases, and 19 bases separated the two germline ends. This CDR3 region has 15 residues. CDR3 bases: TGTGCCAGCACCAGCGAGGGGGGCATTGGAGAGACCCAGTACTTC. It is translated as CASTSEGGIGETQYF.